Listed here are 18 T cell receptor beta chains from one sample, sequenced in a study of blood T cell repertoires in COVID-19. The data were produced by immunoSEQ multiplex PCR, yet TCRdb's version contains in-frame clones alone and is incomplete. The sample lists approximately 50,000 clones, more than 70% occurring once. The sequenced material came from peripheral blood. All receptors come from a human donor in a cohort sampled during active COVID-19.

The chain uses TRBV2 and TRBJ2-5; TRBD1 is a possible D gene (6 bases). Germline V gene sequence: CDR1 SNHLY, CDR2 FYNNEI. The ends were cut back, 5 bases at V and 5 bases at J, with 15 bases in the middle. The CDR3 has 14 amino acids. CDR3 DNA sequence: TGTGCCAGCAGTACCGGACAGTCTAGGGAGACCCAGTACTTC. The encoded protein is CASSTGQSRETQYF. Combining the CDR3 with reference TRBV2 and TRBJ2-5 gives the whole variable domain EPEVTQTPSHQVTQMGQEVILRCVPISNHLYFYWYRQILGQKVEFLVSFYNNEISEKSEIFDDQFSVERPDGSNFTLKIRSTKLEDSAMYFCASSTGQSRETQYFGPGTRLLVL.

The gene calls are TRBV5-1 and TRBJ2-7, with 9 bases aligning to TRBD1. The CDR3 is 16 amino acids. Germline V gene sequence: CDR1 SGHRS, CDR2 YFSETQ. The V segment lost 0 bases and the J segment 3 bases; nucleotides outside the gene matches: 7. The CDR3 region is CASSLDPRTGVYEQYF. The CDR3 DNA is TGCGCCAGCAGCTTGGACCCGAGGACAGGGGTCTACGAGCAGTACTTC.

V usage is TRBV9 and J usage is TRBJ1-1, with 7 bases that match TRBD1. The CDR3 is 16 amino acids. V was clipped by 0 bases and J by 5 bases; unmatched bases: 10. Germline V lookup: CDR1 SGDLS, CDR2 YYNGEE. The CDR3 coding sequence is TGTGCCAGCAGCGTAGAGGTAGGGGGCTTGGGGACTGAAGCTTTCTTT. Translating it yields CASSVEVGGLGTEAFF.

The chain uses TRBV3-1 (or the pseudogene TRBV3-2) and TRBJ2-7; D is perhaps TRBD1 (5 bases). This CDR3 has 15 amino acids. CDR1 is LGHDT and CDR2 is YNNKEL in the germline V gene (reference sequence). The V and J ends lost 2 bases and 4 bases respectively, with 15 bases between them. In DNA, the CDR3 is TGTGCCAGCAGCCAACAGGAAGGGTCAGGGTACGAGCAGTACTTC. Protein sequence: CASSQQEGSGYEQYF.

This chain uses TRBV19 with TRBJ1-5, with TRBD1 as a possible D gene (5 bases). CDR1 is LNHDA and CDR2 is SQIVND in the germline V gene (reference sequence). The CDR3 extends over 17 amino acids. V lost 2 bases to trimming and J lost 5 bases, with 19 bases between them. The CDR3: CASSIRGAGPGDQPQHF. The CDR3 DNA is TGTGCCAGTAGTATAAGGGGAGCGGGCCCCGGGGATCAGCCCCAGCATTTT.

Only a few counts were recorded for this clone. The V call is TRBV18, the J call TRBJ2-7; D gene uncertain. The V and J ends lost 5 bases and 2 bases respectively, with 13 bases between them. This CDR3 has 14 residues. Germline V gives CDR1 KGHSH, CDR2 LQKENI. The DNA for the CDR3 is TGTGCCAGCTCATACGGTACAGAGACCTACGAGCAGTACTTC. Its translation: CASSYGTETYEQYF.

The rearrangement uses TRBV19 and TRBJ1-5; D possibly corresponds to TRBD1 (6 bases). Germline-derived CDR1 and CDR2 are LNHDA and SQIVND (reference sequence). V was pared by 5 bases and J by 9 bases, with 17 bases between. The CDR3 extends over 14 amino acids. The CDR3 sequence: CASSAGIRGSPQHF. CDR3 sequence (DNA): TGTGCCAGTAGTGCCGGAATCAGGGGCTCGCCCCAGCATTTT.

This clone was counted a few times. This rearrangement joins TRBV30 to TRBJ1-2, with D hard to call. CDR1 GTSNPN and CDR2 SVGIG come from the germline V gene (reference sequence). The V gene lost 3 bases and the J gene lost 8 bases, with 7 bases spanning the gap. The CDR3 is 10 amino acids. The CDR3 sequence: CAWRRGGYTF. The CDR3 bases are TGTGCCTGGAGACGAGGAGGCTACACCTTC.

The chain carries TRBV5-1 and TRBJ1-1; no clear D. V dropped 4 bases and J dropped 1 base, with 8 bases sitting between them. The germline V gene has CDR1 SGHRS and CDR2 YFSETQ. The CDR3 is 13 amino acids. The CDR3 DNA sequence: TGCGCCAGCAGCCTAGAGGCGAACACTGAAGCTTTCTTT. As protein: CASSLEANTEAFF.

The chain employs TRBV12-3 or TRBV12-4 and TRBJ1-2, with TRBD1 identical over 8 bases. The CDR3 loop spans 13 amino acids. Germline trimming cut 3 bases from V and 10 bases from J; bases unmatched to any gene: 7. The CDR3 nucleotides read TGTGCCAGCAGTTTGGACAGGGACGTACTCTACACCTTC. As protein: CASSLDRDVLYTF.

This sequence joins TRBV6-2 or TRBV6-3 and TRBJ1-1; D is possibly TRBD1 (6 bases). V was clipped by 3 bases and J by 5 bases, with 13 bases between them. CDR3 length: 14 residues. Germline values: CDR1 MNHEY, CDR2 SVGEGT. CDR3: CASSYEGGRTEAFF. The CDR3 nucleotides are TGTGCCAGCAGTTATGAAGGGGGACGTACTGAAGCTTTCTTT.

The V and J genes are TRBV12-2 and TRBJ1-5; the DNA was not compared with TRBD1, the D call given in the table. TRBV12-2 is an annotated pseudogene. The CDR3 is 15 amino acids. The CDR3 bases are TGTGCAAGTCGCTTAGCGAGAACAGGGGATCAGCCCCAGCATTTT. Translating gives CASRLARTGDQPQHF.

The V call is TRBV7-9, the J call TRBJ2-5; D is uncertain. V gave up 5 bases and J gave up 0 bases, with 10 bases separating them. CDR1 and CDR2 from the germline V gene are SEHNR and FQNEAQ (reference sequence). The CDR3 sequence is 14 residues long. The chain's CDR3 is CASSPQPDQETQYF. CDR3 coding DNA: TGTGCCAGCAGCCCCCAACCGGACCAAGAGACCCAGTACTTC.

The DNA for the CDR3 is TGTGCCAGCAGTATAGTCAGGGTAGCCTATGGCTACACCTTC. This sequence encodes CASSIVRVAYGYTF. This chain joins TRBV6-5 and TRBJ1-2; tentatively, D is TRBD1 (5 bases). The CDR3 contains 14 residues. Trimming removed 5 bases from V and 4 bases from J, with 14 bases in between. CDR1 is MNHEY and CDR2 is SVGAGI in the germline V gene.

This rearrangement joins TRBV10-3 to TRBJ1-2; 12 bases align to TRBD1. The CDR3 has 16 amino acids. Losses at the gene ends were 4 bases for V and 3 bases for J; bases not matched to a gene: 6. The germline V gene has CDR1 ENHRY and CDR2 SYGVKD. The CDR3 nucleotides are TGTGCCATCAGTGGGGACAGGGGGCGCGGCGACTATGGCTACACCTTC. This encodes CAISGDRGRGDYGYTF.

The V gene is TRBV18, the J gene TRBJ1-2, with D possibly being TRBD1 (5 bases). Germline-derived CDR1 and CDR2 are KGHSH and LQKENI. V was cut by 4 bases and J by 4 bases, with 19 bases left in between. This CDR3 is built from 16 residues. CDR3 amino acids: CASSRSTEGTIYGYTF. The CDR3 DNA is TGTGCCAGCTCACGAAGCACAGAGGGGACTATCTATGGCTACACCTTC.

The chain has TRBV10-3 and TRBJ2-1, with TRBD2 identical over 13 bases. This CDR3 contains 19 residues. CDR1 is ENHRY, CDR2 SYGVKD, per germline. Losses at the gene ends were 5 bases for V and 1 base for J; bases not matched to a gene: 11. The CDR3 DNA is TGTGCCATCAGTTCACCCACTAGCGGGAGGGCCCAATCCTACAATGAGCAGTTCTTC. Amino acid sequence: CAISSPTSGRAQSYNEQFF.

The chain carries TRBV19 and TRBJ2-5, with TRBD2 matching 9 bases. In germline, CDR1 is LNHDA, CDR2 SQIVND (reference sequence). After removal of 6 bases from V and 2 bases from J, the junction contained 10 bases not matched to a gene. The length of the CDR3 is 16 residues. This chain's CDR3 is CASSRGGVGAQETQYF. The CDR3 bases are TGTGCCAGTAGCCGCGGGGGGGTTGGAGCGCAAGAGACCCAGTACTTC.